The clone carrying this TCR beta chain appeared a few times. The total RNA that was extracted per sample amounted to at least 5 micrograms. A second PCR, run for about 7 to 11 cycles, used a sample-barcoded 5' primer plus a J-beta primer mix. TCRdb redid the calling of the 5' RACE reads with MiXCR, one entry per CDR3 protein. The profile shows about 1.5 million distinct CDR3 sequences, approximately 42% of them singletons. Looked up from germline, CDR1 is LGHNA and CDR2 is YNFKEQ. CDR3 length: 17 amino acids. Losses at the gene ends were 3 bases for V and 11 bases for J; bases not matched to a gene: 14. The data originate from a study of blood T cells in healthy people across ages.

J is TRBJ2-6 and V is TRBV4-2, with 9 bases fitting TRBD1. Sequences were obtained from blood. The sequence derives from a woman between 18 and 30 years old in good health. CDR3 protein: CASSQKQGARGEDVLTF. The CDR3 DNA is TGTGCCAGCAGCCAGAAACAGGGGGCCCGTGGGGAGGACGTCCTGACTTTC.